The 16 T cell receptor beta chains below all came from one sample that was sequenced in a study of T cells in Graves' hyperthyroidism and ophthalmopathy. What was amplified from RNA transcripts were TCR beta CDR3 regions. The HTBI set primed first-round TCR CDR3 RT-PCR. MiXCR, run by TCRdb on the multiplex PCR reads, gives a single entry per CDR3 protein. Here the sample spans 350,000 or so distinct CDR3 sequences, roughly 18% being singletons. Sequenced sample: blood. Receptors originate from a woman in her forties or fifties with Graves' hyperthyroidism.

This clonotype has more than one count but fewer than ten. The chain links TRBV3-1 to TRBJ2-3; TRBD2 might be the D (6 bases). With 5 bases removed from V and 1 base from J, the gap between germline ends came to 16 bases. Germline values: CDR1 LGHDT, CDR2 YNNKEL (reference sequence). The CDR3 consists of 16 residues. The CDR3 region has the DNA TGTGCCAGCAGCTACGGACCGGGACTCCGCACAGATACGCAGTATTTT. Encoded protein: CASSYGPGLRTDTQYF.

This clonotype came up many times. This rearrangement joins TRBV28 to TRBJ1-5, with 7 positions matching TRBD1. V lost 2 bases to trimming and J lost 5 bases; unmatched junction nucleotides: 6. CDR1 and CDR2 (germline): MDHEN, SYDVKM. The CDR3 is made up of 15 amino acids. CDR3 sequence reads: CASSLVPGGDQPQHF. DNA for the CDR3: TGTGCCAGCAGTTTAGTCCCAGGGGGGGATCAGCCCCAGCATTTT.

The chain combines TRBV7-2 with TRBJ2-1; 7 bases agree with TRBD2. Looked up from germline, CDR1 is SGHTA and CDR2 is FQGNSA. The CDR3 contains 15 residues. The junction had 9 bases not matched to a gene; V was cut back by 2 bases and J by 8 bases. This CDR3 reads CASSLWVLANYEQFF. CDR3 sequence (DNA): TGTGCCAGCAGCTTATGGGTACTAGCGAACTATGAGCAGTTCTTC.

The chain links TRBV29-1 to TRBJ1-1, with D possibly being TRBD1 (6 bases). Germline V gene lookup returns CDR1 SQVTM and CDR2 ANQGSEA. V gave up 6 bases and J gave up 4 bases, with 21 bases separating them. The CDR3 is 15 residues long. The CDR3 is CSVPARGATGTEAFF. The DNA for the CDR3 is TGCAGCGTACCCGCAAGGGGGGCCACGGGCACTGAAGCTTTCTTT.

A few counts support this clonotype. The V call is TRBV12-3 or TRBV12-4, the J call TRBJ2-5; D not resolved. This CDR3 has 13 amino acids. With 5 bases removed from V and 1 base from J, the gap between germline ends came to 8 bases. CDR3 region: CASSKTLQETQYF. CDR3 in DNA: TGTGCCAGCAGTAAAACCCTCCAAGAGACCCAGTACTTC.

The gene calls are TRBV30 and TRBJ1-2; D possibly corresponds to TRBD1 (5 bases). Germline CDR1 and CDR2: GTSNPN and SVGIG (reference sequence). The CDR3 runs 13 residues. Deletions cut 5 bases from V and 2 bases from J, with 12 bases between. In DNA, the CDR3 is TGTGCCTGGGCCAGGGACGGAAACTATGGCTACACCTTC. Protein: CAWARDGNYGYTF.

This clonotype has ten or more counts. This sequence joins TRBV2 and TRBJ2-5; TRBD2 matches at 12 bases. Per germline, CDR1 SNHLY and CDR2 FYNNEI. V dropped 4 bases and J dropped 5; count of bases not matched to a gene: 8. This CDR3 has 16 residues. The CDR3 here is CASSGTSGRQGETQYF. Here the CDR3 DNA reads TGTGCCAGCAGTGGAACTAGCGGGAGGCAGGGGGAGACCCAGTACTTC.

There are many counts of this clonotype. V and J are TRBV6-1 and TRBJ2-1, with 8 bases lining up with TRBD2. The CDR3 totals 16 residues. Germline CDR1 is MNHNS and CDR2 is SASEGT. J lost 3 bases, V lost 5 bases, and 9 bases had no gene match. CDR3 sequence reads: CASSSRPGTSYNEQFF. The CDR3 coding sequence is TGTGCCAGCAGTTCCCGCCCCGGGACTAGCTACAATGAGCAGTTCTTC.

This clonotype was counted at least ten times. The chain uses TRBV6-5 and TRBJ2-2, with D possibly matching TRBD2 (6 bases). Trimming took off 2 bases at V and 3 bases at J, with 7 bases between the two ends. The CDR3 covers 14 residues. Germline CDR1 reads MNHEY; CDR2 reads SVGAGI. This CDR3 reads CASSYIADTGELFF. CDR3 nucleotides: TGTGCCAGCAGTTACATAGCGGACACCGGGGAGCTGTTTTTT.

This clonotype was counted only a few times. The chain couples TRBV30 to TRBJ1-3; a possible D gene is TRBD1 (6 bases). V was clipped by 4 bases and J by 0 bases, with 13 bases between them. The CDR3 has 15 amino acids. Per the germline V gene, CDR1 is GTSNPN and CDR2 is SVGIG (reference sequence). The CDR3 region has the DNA TGTGCCTGGACAATAGGGGGGGGCTCTGGAAACACCATATATTTT. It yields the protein CAWTIGGGSGNTIYF.

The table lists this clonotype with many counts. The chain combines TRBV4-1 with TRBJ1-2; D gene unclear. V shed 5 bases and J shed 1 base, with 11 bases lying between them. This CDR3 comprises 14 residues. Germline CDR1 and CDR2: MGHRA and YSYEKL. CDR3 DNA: TGCGCCAGCAGCTCGGCATACGTTAACTATGGCTACACCTTC. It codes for CASSSAYVNYGYTF.

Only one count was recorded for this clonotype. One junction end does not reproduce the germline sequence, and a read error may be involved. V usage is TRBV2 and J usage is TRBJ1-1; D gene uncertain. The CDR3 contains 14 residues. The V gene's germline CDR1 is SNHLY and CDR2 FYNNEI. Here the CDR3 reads CASSDNSTNTEVFF. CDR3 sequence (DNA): TGTGCCAGCAGTGACAACAGCACGAACACTGAAGTTTTCTTT.

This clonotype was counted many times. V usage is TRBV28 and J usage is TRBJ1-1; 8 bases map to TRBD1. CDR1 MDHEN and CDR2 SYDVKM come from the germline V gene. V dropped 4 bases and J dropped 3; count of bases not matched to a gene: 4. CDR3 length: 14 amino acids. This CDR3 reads CASSSGQGHTEAFF. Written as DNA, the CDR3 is TGTGCCAGCAGTTCCGGACAGGGTCACACTGAAGCTTTCTTT.

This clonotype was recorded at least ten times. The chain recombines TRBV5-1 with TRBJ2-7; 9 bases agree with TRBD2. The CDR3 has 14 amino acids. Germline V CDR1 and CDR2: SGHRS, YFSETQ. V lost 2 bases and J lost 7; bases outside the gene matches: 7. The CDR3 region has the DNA TGCGCCAGCAGCTTCGGTAGCGGGAGTGGGGAGCAGTACTTC. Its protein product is CASSFGSGSGEQYF.

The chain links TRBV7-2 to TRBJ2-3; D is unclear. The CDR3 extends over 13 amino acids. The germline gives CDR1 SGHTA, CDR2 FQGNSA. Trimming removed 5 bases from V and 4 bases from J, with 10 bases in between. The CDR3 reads CASSAGPPDTQYF. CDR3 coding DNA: TGTGCCAGCAGCGCCGGACCGCCAGATACGCAGTATTTT.

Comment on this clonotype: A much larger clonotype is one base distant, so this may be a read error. CDR3 nucleotides: TGTGCCAGCAGGGGAGACGGTTCAGATACGCAGTATTTT. This encodes CASRGDGSDTQYF. The V and J genes are TRBV2 and TRBJ2-3; TRBD2 might be the D (5 bases). Germline assignment: CDR1 SNHLY and CDR2 FYNNEI. Trimming shortened V by 6 bases and J by 4 bases, and 11 bases separated the two germline ends. This CDR3 has 13 residues.